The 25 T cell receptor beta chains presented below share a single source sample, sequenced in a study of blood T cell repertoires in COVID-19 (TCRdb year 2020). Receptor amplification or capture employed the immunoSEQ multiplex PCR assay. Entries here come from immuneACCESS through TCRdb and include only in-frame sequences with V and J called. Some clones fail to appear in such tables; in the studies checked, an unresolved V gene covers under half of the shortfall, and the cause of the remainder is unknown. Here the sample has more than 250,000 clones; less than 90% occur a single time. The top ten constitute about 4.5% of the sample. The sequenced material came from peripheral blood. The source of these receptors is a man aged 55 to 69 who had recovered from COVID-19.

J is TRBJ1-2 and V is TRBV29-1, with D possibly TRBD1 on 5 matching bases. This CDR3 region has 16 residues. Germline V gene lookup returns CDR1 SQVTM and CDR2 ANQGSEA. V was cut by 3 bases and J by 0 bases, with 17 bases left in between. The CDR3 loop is CSVDYRGVGANYGYTF. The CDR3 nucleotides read TGCAGCGTTGATTATAGGGGCGTAGGAGCTAACTATGGCTACACCTTC.

The CDR3 sequence is CASRDSGNTIYF. CDR3 coding DNA: TGTGCCAGTCGGGACAGTGGAAACACCATATATTTT. This chain joins TRBV5-5 and TRBJ1-3; 7 nucleotides agree with TRBD1. The V and J ends lost 8 bases and 3 bases, in that order; junction bases with no gene match: 2. Germline V gives CDR1 SGHKS, CDR2 YYEKEE (reference sequence). The length of the CDR3 is 12 residues.

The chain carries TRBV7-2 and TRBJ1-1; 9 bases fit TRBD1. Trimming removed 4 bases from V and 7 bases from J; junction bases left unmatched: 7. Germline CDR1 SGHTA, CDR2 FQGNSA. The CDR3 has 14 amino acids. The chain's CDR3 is CASSWGQGYGEAFF. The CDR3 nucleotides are TGTGCCAGCAGCTGGGGACAGGGATATGGTGAAGCTTTCTTT.

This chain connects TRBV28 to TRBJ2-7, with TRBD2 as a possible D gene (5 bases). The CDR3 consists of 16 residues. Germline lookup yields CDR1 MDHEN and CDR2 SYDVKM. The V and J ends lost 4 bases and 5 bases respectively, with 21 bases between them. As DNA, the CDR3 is TGTGCCAGCAGTTCCCCATATGAGGGATCGATGGACGAGCAGTACTTC. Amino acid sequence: CASSSPYEGSMDEQYF.

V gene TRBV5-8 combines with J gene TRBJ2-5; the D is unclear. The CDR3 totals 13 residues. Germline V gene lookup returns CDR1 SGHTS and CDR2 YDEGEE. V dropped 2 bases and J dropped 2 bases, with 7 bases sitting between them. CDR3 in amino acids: CASSFSQQETQYF. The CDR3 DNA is TGTGCCAGCAGCTTCTCCCAGCAAGAGACCCAGTACTTC.

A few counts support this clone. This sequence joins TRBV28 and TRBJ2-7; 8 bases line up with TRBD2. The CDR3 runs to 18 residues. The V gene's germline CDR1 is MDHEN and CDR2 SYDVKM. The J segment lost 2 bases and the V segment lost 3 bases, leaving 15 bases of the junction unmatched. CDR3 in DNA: TGTGCCAGCAGTTTCCTAATCAGTGGGCGGGGGGACCCCTACGAGCAGTACTTC. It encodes CASSFLISGRGDPYEQYF. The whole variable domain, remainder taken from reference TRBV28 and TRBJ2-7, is DVKVTQSSRYLVKRTGEKVFLECVQDMDHENMFWYRQDPGLGLRLIYFSYDVKMKEKGDIPEGYSVSREKKERFSLILESASTNQTSMYLCASSFLISGRGDPYEQYFGPGTRLTVT.

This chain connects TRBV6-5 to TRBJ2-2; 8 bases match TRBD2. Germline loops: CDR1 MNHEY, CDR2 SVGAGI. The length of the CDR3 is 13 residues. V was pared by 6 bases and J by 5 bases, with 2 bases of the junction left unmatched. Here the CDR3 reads CASSGGATGELFF. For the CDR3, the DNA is TGTGCCAGCAGCGGGGGGGCTACCGGGGAGCTGTTTTTT.

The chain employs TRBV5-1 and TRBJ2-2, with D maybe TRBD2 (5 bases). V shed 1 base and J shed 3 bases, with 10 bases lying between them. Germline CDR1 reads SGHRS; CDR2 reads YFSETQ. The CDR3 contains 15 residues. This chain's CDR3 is CASSLLGGDTGELFF. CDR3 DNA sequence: TGCGCCAGCAGCTTGCTCGGAGGAGACACCGGGGAGCTGTTTTTT.

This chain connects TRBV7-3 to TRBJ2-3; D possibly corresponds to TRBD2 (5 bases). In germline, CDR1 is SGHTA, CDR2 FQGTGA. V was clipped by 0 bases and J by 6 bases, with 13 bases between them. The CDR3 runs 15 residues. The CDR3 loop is CASSLTGASLDTQYF. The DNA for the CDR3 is TGTGCCAGCAGCTTAACGGGAGCCAGTTTGGATACGCAGTATTTT.

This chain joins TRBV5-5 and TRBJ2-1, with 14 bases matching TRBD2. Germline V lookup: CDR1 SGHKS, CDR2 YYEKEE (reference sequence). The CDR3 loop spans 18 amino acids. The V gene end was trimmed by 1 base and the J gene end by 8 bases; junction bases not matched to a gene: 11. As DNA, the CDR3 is TGTGCCAGCAGCTTGTCCGGACTAGCGGGAGGTCCCGGGGATGAGCAGTTCTTC. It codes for CASSLSGLAGGPGDEQFF.

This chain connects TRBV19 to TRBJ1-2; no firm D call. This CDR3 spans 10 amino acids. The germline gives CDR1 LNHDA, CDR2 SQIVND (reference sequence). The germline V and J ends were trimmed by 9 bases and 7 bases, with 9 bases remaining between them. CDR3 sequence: CASGIGGYTF. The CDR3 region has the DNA TGTGCCAGCGGGATAGGTGGCTACACCTTC.

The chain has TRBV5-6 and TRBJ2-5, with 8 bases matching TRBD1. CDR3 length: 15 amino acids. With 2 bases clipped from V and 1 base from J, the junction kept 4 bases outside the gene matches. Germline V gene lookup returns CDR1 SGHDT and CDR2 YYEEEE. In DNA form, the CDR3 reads TGTGCCAGCAGCTTAACAGGGGGAGGCCAAGAGACCCAGTACTTC. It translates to CASSLTGGGQETQYF.

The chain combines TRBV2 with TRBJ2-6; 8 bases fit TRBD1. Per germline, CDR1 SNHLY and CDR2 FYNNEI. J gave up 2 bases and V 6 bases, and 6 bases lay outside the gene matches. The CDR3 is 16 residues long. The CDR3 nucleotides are TGTGCCAGCAGAAAGGAACAGGGGGCTGGGGCCAACGTCCTGACTTTC. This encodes CASRKEQGAGANVLTF.

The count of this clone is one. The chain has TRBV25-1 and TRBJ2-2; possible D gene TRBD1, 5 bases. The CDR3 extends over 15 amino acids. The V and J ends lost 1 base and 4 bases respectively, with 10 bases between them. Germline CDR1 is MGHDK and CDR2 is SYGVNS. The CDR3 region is CASSELGPATGELFF. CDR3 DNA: TGTGCCAGCAGTGAATTGGGGCCGGCCACCGGGGAGCTGTTTTTT.

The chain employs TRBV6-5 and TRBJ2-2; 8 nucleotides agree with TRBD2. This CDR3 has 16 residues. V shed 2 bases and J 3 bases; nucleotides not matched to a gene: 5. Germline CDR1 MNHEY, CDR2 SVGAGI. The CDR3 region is CASSYDGRAYTGELFF. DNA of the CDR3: TGTGCCAGCAGTTACGACGGGAGGGCCTACACCGGGGAGCTGTTTTTT.

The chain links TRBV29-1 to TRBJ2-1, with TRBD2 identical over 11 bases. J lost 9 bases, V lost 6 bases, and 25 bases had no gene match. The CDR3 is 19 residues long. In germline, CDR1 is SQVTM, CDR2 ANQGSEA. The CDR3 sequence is CSVPWSGGLSGRALGEQFF. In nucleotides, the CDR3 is TGCAGCGTCCCCTGGTCAGGGGGCCTTAGCGGGAGGGCCCTCGGTGAGCAGTTCTTC.

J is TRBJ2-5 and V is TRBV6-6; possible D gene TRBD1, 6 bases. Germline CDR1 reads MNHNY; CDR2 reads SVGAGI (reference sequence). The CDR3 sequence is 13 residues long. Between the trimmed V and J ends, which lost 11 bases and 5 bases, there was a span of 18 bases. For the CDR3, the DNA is TGTGCCGCCGCACAGGGTTTTTGGGAGACCCAGTACTTC. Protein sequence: CAAAQGFWETQYF.

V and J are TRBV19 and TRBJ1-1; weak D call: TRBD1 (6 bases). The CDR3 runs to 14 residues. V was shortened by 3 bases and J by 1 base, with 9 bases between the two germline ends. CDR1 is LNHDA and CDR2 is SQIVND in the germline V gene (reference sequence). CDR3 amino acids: CASSIRTANTEAFF. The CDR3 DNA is TGTGCCAGTAGTATCCGGACAGCGAACACTGAAGCTTTCTTT.

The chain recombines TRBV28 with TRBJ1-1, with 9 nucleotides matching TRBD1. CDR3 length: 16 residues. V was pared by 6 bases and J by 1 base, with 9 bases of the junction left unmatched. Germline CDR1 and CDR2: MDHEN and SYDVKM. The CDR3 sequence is CASSHGGGQGNTEAFF. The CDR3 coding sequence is TGTGCCAGCAGCCATGGGGGGGGACAGGGGAACACTGAAGCTTTCTTT.

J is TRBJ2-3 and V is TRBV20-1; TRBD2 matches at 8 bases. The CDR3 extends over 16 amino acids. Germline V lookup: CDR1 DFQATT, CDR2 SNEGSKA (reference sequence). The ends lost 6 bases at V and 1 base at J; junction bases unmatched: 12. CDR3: CSASGAWRGGTDTQYF. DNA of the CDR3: TGCAGTGCGAGTGGGGCGTGGCGGGGGGGCACAGATACGCAGTATTTT.

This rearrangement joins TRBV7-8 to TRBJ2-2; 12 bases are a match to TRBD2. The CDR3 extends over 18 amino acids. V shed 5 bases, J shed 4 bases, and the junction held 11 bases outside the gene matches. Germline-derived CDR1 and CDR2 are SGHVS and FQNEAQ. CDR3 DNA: TGTGCCAGCAGCGCCCGACGACTAGCGGGAGAGGTCACCGGGGAGCTGTTTTTT. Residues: CASSARRLAGEVTGELFF.

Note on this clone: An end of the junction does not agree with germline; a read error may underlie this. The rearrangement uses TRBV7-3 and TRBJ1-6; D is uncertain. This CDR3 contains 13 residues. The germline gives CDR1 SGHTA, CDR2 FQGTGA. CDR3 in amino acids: CASSFSSNSPLHF. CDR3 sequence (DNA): TGTGCCAGCAGCTTTTCCTCTAATTCACCCCTCCACTTT.

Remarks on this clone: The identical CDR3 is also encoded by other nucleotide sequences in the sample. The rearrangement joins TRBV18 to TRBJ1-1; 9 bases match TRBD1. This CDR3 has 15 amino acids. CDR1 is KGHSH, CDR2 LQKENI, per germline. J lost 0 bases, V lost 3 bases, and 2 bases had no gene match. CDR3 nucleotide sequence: TGTGCCAGCTCACCGGGACAGGGCGTGAACACTGAAGCTTTCTTT. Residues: CASSPGQGVNTEAFF.

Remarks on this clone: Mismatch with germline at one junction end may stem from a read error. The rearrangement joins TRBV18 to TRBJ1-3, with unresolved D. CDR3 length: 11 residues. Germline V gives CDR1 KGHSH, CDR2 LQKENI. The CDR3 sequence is CASSPRTVIHF. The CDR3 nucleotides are TGTGCCAGCTCACCAAGGACTGTGATACATTTT.

CDR3 in amino acids: CASGTALRAPLHF. CDR3 nucleotides: TGTGCCAGCGGGACAGCTCTTAGGGCACCCCTCCACTTT. The chain joins TRBV19 to TRBJ1-6; TRBD1 agrees at 7 bases. V shed 9 bases and J 11 bases; nucleotides not matched to a gene: 10. This CDR3 has 13 amino acids. CDR1 is LNHDA, CDR2 SQIVND, per germline (reference sequence). The full variable domain, completed using reference TRBV19 and TRBJ1-6, is DGGITQSPKYLFRKEGQNVTLSCEQNLNHDAMYWYRQDPGQGLRLIYYSQIVNDFQKGDIAEGYSVSREKKESFPLTVTSAQKNPTAFYLCASGTALRAPLHFGNGTRLTVT.